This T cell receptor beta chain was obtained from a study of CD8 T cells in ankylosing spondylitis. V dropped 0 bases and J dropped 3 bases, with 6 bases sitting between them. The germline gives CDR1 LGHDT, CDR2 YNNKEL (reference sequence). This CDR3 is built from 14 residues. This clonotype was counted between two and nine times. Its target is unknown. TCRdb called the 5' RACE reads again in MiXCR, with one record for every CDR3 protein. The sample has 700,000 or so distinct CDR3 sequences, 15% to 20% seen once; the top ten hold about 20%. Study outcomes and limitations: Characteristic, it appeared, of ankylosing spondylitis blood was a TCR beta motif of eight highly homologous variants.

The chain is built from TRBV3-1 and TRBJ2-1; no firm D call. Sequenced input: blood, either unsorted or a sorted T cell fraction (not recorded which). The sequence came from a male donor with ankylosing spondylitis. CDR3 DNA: TGTGCCAGCAGCCAAGAACCCAGCTACAATGAGCAGTTCTTC. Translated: CASSQEPSYNEQFF.